These 32 T cell receptor beta chains share one sample of origin, sequenced in a study of early T cells in non-severe SARS-CoV-2 infection. MiXCR, run by TCRdb on the 5' RACE reads, gives a single entry per CDR3 protein. The repertoire holds around 64,000 distinct CDR3 sequences, with over 9.5% as singletons. The sequences come from whole blood, collected at baseline. All receptors derive from an adult who was a healthcare worker with PCR-confirmed SARS-CoV-2 infection or an uninfected control (not recorded which).

This chain joins TRBV11-2 and TRBJ2-7; 13 bases are a match to TRBD2. Looked up from germline, CDR1 is SGHAT and CDR2 is FQNNGV. V was pared by 6 bases and J by 3 bases, with 5 bases of the junction left unmatched. The CDR3 covers 15 residues. Here the CDR3 reads CASSRTSGSVYEQYF. Written as DNA, the CDR3 is TGTGCCAGCAGTCGGACTAGCGGGAGTGTCTACGAGCAGTACTTC.

Only one count was recorded for this clonotype. V is TRBV11-2 and J is TRBJ2-4; D unclear. The V gene's germline CDR1 is SGHAT and CDR2 FQNNGV. The CDR3 sequence is 13 residues long. The ends were cut back, 4 bases at V and 8 bases at J, with 12 bases in the middle. The CDR3 DNA is TGTGCCAGCAGCTCCCCAGGCGTAGACATTCAGTACTTC. It yields the protein CASSSPGVDIQYF.

This clonotype was seen repeatedly, ten times or more. The chain links TRBV18 to TRBJ2-1, with TRBD2 identical over 7 bases. The ends lost 3 bases at V and 0 bases at J; junction bases unmatched: 5. The CDR3 extends over 16 amino acids. Germline V lookup: CDR1 KGHSH, CDR2 LQKENI. The CDR3: CASSPARTSSYNEQFF. Here the CDR3 DNA reads TGTGCCAGCTCACCCGCTAGGACTAGCTCCTACAATGAGCAGTTCTTC.

The rearrangement uses TRBV4-3 and TRBJ1-1; D is unresolved. The CDR3 is 14 residues long. CDR1 is LGHNA, CDR2 YSLEER, per germline. With 0 bases removed from V and 2 bases from J, the gap between germline ends came to 7 bases. The CDR3 loop reads CASSQDSDNTEAFF. The CDR3, as DNA: TGCGCCAGCAGCCAAGATAGCGACAACACTGAAGCTTTCTTT.

The genes are TRBV2 and TRBJ2-6; D call uncertain. Trimming left V 7 bases short and J 0 bases short, with 13 bases between. Germline V gene sequence: CDR1 SNHLY, CDR2 FYNNEI. The CDR3 loop spans 16 amino acids. The CDR3 nucleotides read TGTGCCAGCAATACAGCCATCGGCTCTGGGGCCAACGTCCTGACTTTC. Protein product: CASNTAIGSGANVLTF. Full variable domain (rest looked up from reference TRBV2 and TRBJ2-6): EPEVTQTPSHQVTQMGQEVILRCVPISNHLYFYWYRQILGQKVEFLVSFYNNEISEKSEIFDDQFSVERPDGSNFTLKIRSTKLEDSAMYFCASNTAIGSGANVLTFGAGSRLTVL.

In this sample, this clonotype turned up a few times. The genes are TRBV6-2 or TRBV6-3 and TRBJ1-5, with D maybe TRBD1 (6 bases). The germline V gene has CDR1 MNHEY and CDR2 SVGEGT. The CDR3 loop spans 15 amino acids. V was cut by 1 base and J by 9 bases, with 16 bases left in between. CDR3 amino acids: CASSYFTEGGAPQHF. As DNA, the CDR3 is TGTGCCAGCAGTTACTTCACCGAGGGGGGTGCGCCCCAGCATTTT.

This clonotype came up a few times. V is TRBV28 and J is TRBJ1-4; 9 bases agree with TRBD1. CDR1 is MDHEN, CDR2 SYDVKM, per germline. The CDR3 runs 15 residues. Losses at the gene ends were 5 bases for V and 7 bases for J; bases not matched to a gene: 8. CDR3 sequence: CASSVPTGGSEKLFF. The CDR3 DNA follows: TGTGCCAGCAGTGTCCCGACAGGGGGGAGTGAAAAACTGTTTTTT.

The chain recombines TRBV20-1 with TRBJ2-1; perhaps TRBD2 as D (6 bases). V was trimmed by 0 bases and J by 2 bases, leaving 11 bases between them. The CDR3 spans 15 residues. Germline CDR1 DFQATT, CDR2 SNEGSKA (reference sequence). The CDR3 sequence is CSARDWRGPYNEQFF. DNA of the CDR3: TGCAGTGCTAGAGATTGGAGGGGTCCCTACAATGAGCAGTTCTTC.

This clonotype was found a few times. The chain couples TRBV28 to TRBJ1-1; TRBD1 might be the D (6 bases). The CDR3 contains 12 residues. V was pared by 11 bases and J by 7 bases, with 17 bases between. Germline CDR1 and CDR2: MDHEN and SYDVKM. CDR3 sequence: CAVTGRKGEAFF. The CDR3 region has the DNA TGTGCCGTCACAGGGAGGAAAGGTGAAGCTTTCTTT.

The V call is TRBV4-3, the J call TRBJ1-1; D remains ambiguous. The CDR3 is made up of 15 amino acids. V lost 1 base, J lost 0 bases, and 9 bases lay in between. Germline V gene sequence: CDR1 LGHNA, CDR2 YSLEER. The CDR3 loop reads CASSQGRLMNTEAFF. The CDR3 coding sequence is TGCGCCAGCAGCCAAGGCAGGCTCATGAACACTGAAGCTTTCTTT.

The chain links TRBV11-2 to TRBJ2-1; TRBD2 is a possible D gene (6 bases). V shed 1 base and J shed 4 bases, with 11 bases lying between them. Germline V gives CDR1 SGHAT, CDR2 FQNNGV. The CDR3 length is 15 residues. CDR3 loop: CASSLAGDRYNEQFF. For the CDR3, the DNA is TGTGCCAGCAGCTTAGCGGGGGACCGATACAATGAGCAGTTCTTC.

This clonotype came up many times. V and J are TRBV28 and TRBJ2-5; possibly TRBD1 for D (6 bases). This CDR3 is 14 amino acids long. Germline assignment: CDR1 MDHEN and CDR2 SYDVKM. V lost 2 bases to trimming and J lost 1 base, with 8 bases between them. The CDR3 loop is CASSLRTAQETQYF. DNA of the CDR3: TGTGCCAGCAGTTTAAGGACAGCCCAAGAGACCCAGTACTTC.

The rearrangement links TRBV11-2 to TRBJ2-2; 10 bases align to TRBD1. This CDR3 is built from 13 residues. J lost 6 bases, V lost 8 bases, and 3 bases had no gene match. From germline, CDR1 is SGHAT and CDR2 FQNNGV. CDR3 loop: CASRDRGPGELFF. The CDR3 DNA follows: TGTGCCAGCCGGGACAGGGGCCCCGGGGAGCTGTTTTTT. Full variable domain (missing parts from reference TRBV11-2 and TRBJ2-2): EAGVAQSPRYKIIEKRQSVAFWCNPISGHATLYWYQQILGQGPKLLIQFQNNGVVDDSQLPKDRFSAERLKGVDSTLKIQPAKLEDSAVYLCASRDRGPGELFFGEGSRLTVL.

This clonotype has more than one count but fewer than ten. This chain joins TRBV6-5 and TRBJ2-7, with D possibly TRBD2 on 6 matching bases. This CDR3 spans 14 amino acids. V was cut by 2 bases and J by 3 bases, with 11 bases left in between. CDR1 MNHEY and CDR2 SVGAGI come from the germline V gene. CDR3 residues: CASSYNQGGYEQYF. The CDR3 nucleotides are TGTGCCAGCAGTTACAATCAGGGAGGCTACGAGCAGTACTTC.

The chain couples TRBV7-8 to TRBJ1-1; D gene ambiguous. V was shortened by 5 bases and J by 4 bases, with 14 bases between the two germline ends. The CDR3 length is 14 residues. Germline lookup yields CDR1 SGHVS and CDR2 FQNEAQ. CDR3 nucleotide sequence: TGTGCCAGCAGCCAAAAGTCGCCGGGCACTGAAGCTTTCTTT. As protein: CASSQKSPGTEAFF.

This chain uses TRBV7-9 with TRBJ2-1, with D possibly being TRBD1 or TRBD2 (5 bases each). Looked up from germline, CDR1 is SEHNR and CDR2 is FQNEAQ (reference sequence). Deletions cut 1 base from V and 6 bases from J, with 13 bases between. The CDR3 has 15 amino acids. In nucleotides, the CDR3 is TGTGCCAGCAGCTTAGGGTCTGGGACCTCCAATGAGCAGTTCTTC. This encodes CASSLGSGTSNEQFF.

This clonotype was found a few times. The chain is built from TRBV7-2 and TRBJ1-5; D remains unclear. The CDR3 length is 14 residues. V was shortened by 1 base and J by 2 bases, with 6 bases between the two germline ends. Germline loops: CDR1 SGHTA, CDR2 FQGNSA. DNA for the CDR3: TGTGCCAGCAGCTTAGGGTCCGGCAATCAGCCCCAGCATTTT. Translation: CASSLGSGNQPQHF.

This chain links TRBV13 with TRBJ2-2; a weak D match, TRBD1 (5 bases). The V end lost 5 bases, the J end lost 6 bases, and 13 bases lay between the germline ends. Germline assignment: CDR1 PRHDT and CDR2 FYEKMQ (reference sequence). CDR3 length equals 14 residues. The DNA for the CDR3 is TGTGCCAGCAGCAGAGACAGACCCGCCGGGGAGCTGTTTTTT. Translation: CASSRDRPAGELFF.

The rearrangement joins TRBV11-2 to TRBJ2-7; 7 bases fit TRBD1. CDR1 is SGHAT and CDR2 is FQNNGV in the germline V gene. The CDR3 contains 15 residues. The junction had 10 bases not matched to a gene; V was cut back by 4 bases and J by 4 bases. CDR3 sequence (DNA): TGTGCCAGCAGCTCGGACAGGACCCTTCTATACGAGCAGTACTTC. Translation gives CASSSDRTLLYEQYF.

The sample holds a few counts of this clonotype. The genes are TRBV9 and TRBJ2-1; 7 bases are a match to TRBD2. The germline CDR1 and CDR2 sequences are SGDLS and YYNGEE. V lost 4 bases, J lost 0 bases, and 7 bases stayed unmatched. This CDR3 is 16 amino acids long. CDR3: CASSTSGGSSYNEQFF. The DNA of the CDR3 is TGTGCCAGCAGCACCTCCGGCGGGAGCTCCTACAATGAGCAGTTCTTC.

This clonotype was counted a few times. The V call is TRBV20-1, the J call TRBJ2-5; D not certain. Germline V gives CDR1 DFQATT, CDR2 SNEGSKA (reference sequence). Trimming stripped 5 bases from V and 5 bases from J, with 18 bases between. CDR3 length: 14 residues. The CDR3 DNA follows: TGCAGTGCTGCAAGAGGTTCCGTGATGGAGACCCAGTACTTC. Translation: CSAARGSVMETQYF.

This clonotype has only a few counts. J is TRBJ2-7 and V is TRBV6-2 or TRBV6-3; 7 bases align to TRBD2. Germline lookup yields CDR1 MNHEY and CDR2 SVGEGT. This CDR3 is 14 amino acids long. Trimming cost V 4 bases and J 1 base; bases outside gene matches: 4. The CDR3 DNA reads as TGTGCCAGCAGTTGGCCGGGACTATCCTACGAGCAGTACTTC. It specifies CASSWPGLSYEQYF.

This clonotype was seen ten or more times. This chain uses TRBV6-5 with TRBJ1-1; D unresolved. The CDR3 length is 12 residues. V lost 6 bases, J lost 3 bases, and 8 bases lay in between. Per germline, CDR1 MNHEY and CDR2 SVGAGI. The CDR3 sequence: CASRAGYTEAFF. In nucleotides, the CDR3 is TGTGCCAGCAGGGCTGGGTACACTGAAGCTTTCTTT.

This chain uses TRBV29-1 with TRBJ2-7, with D uncertain. Germline loops: CDR1 SQVTM, CDR2 ANQGSEA. The CDR3 sequence is 12 residues long. Trimming took off 4 bases at V and 4 bases at J, with 11 bases between the two ends. The CDR3, as DNA: TGCAGCGTTGCCTCTCATCCGTACGAGCAGTACTTC. Protein product: CSVASHPYEQYF.

This clonotype occurred a few times. The CDR3 nucleotides read TGTGCCAGCAGTCTGACTAGCGGCAAAGAGACCCAGTACTTC. Translation gives CASSLTSGKETQYF. The chain combines TRBV2 with TRBJ2-5; 9 bases match TRBD2. This CDR3 comprises 14 residues. V lost 5 bases and J lost 3; bases outside the gene matches: 4. Looked up from germline, CDR1 is SNHLY and CDR2 is FYNNEI.

The gene calls are TRBV21-1 and TRBJ2-7. TRBV21-1 is marked as a pseudogene. The CDR3 is 12 amino acids. In DNA form, the CDR3 reads TGTGCCAGCAGCAAAACGGGCTACGAGCAGTACTTC. The encoded protein is CASSKTGYEQYF.

This clonotype showed up many times. The rearrangement joins TRBV7-6 to TRBJ2-7; 8 nucleotides align to TRBD1. Germline values: CDR1 SGHVS, CDR2 FNYEAQ. The CDR3 runs 14 residues. The V gene end was trimmed by 6 bases and the J gene end by 2 bases; junction bases not matched to a gene: 6. The CDR3 here is CASRRGQGPYEQYF. CDR3 coding DNA: TGTGCCAGCAGACGCGGACAGGGTCCCTACGAGCAGTACTTC.

This clonotype was detected a few times. This chain uses TRBV10-3 with TRBJ1-1; perhaps TRBD1 as D (5 bases). The CDR3 totals 11 residues. The germline V gene has CDR1 ENHRY and CDR2 SYGVKD. V was trimmed by 10 bases and J by 4 bases, leaving 10 bases between them. For the CDR3, the DNA is TGTGCCACCCAGGGATCCACTGAAGCTTTCTTT. Translated, it gives CATQGSTEAFF.

The table lists this clonotype with many counts. The rearrangement joins TRBV7-9 to TRBJ1-1; no clear D. With 6 bases removed from V and 3 bases from J, the gap between germline ends came to 14 bases. The CDR3 is made up of 14 amino acids. The germline gives CDR1 SEHNR, CDR2 FQNEAQ (reference sequence). The CDR3 is CASSQNLDYTEAFF. CDR3 sequence (DNA): TGTGCCAGCAGTCAGAACCTAGACTACACTGAAGCTTTCTTT.

J is TRBJ2-2 and V is TRBV19, with TRBD1 identical over 8 bases. V shed 6 bases, J shed 4 bases, and the junction held 10 bases outside the gene matches. Germline values: CDR1 LNHDA, CDR2 SQIVND (reference sequence). CDR3 size: 16 residues. This CDR3 reads CASSPGQGSVTGELFF. Here the CDR3 DNA reads TGTGCCAGTAGCCCCGGACAGGGAAGTGTCACCGGGGAGCTGTTTTTT.

This clonotype was detected many times. The chain links TRBV28 to TRBJ2-1, with 7 bases fitting TRBD2. Per germline, CDR1 MDHEN and CDR2 SYDVKM. The V gene end was trimmed by 4 bases and the J gene end by 11 bases; junction bases not matched to a gene: 5. The CDR3 totals 12 residues. CDR3 in amino acids: CASSSSSGKQFF. The CDR3 DNA sequence: TGTGCCAGCAGTTCTTCTAGCGGTAAGCAGTTCTTC.

The V gene is TRBV10-1, the J gene TRBJ1-1, with a weak D call TRBD1 (5 bases). CDR1 and CDR2 from the germline V gene are WNHNN and SYGVQD (reference sequence). The CDR3 extends over 13 amino acids. V was clipped by 4 bases and J by 3 bases, with 9 bases between them. CDR3: CASSGRGDTEAFF. The CDR3 DNA follows: TGCGCCAGCAGTGGAAGGGGAGACACTGAAGCTTTCTTT.